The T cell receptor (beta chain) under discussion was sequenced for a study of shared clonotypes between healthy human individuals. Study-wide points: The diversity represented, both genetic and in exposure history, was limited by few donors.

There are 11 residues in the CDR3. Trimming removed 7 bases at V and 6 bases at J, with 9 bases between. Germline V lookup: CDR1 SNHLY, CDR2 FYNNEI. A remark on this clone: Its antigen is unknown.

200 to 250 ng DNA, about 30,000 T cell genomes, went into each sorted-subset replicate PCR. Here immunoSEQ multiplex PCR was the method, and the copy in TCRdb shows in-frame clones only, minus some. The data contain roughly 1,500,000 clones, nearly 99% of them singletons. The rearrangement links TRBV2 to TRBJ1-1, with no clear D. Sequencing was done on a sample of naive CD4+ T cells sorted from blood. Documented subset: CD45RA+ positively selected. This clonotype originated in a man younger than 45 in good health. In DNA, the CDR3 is TGTGCCAGCAACCCGGGCGCTGAAGCTTTCTTT. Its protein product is CASNPGAEAFF.